This passage covers 25 T cell receptor beta chains from one sample sequenced in a study of T cell responses to AZD1222 COVID-19 vaccine. Generated by immunoSEQ multiplex PCR, the TCRdb table keeps only in-frame clones and is missing some. The sample yields around 99,000 clones, more than 70% seen once. The source material was peripheral blood, sampled on day 0 of AZD1222 vaccination. These receptors came from an adult in good health.

The chain employs TRBV27 and TRBJ2-7, with D unclear. This CDR3 is built from 14 residues. Trimming stripped 6 bases from V and 4 bases from J, with 16 bases between. The V gene's germline CDR1 is MNHEY and CDR2 SMNVEV (reference sequence). The CDR3 loop is CASRPGYNFYEQYF. The CDR3, as DNA: TGTGCCAGCAGGCCAGGTTACAATTTTTACGAGCAGTACTTC.

The J gene is TRBJ2-1, the V gene TRBV27; 7 nucleotides align to TRBD1. The CDR3 loop spans 16 amino acids. V shed 4 bases and J 7 bases; nucleotides not matched to a gene: 13. Germline CDR1 is MNHEY and CDR2 is SMNVEV (reference sequence). The CDR3 sequence is CASSWLGTAPGNEQFF. Here the CDR3 DNA reads TGTGCCAGCAGTTGGCTTGGGACAGCCCCTGGGAATGAGCAGTTCTTC.

The chain links TRBV7-3 to TRBJ2-5; 7 nucleotides agree with TRBD2. The V and J ends lost 0 bases and 5 bases, in that order; junction bases with no gene match: 12. Germline V gives CDR1 SGHTA, CDR2 FQGTGA. This CDR3 is built from 17 residues. The CDR3 loop reads CASSLTPAGNGLETQYF. The CDR3, as DNA: TGTGCCAGCAGCTTAACTCCAGCGGGGAATGGTTTGGAGACCCAGTACTTC.

V is TRBV18 and J is TRBJ1-1; TRBD1 might be the D (6 bases). The CDR3 runs to 15 residues. Germline CDR1 reads KGHSH; CDR2 reads LQKENI. V was pared by 2 bases and J by 2 bases, with 12 bases between. The CDR3 protein is CASSPTGTQNTEAFF. CDR3 in DNA: TGTGCCAGCTCACCAACCGGGACACAAAACACTGAAGCTTTCTTT.

V usage is TRBV11-3 and J usage is TRBJ2-5; 8 bases are shared with TRBD2. V dropped 5 bases and J dropped 4; count of bases not matched to a gene: 6. The CDR3 is 14 amino acids. The germline V gene has CDR1 SGHNT and CDR2 YENEEA. Written as DNA, the CDR3 is TGTGCCAGCAGCCAAGCGGGAGTGGGAGAGACCCAGTACTTC. Amino acids: CASSQAGVGETQYF.

This chain uses TRBV3-1 (or the pseudogene TRBV3-2) with TRBJ1-2; possibly TRBD1 for D (5 bases). CDR3 length: 15 residues. V was shortened by 1 base and J by 2 bases, with 11 bases between the two germline ends. The germline CDR1 and CDR2 sequences are LGHDT and YNNKEL (reference sequence). The CDR3 spells CASSQGAGANYGYTF. The CDR3 coding sequence is TGTGCCAGCAGCCAAGGGGCCGGGGCAAACTATGGCTACACCTTC.

V and J are TRBV11-1 and TRBJ2-6; D is undetermined. Trimming shortened V by 4 bases and J by 0 bases, and 7 bases separated the two germline ends. Germline V gives CDR1 SGHAT, CDR2 FQDESV (reference sequence). The CDR3 consists of 15 residues. The CDR3, as DNA: TGTGCCAGCAGCTACCCCTACTCTGGGGCCAACGTCCTGACTTTC. It yields the protein CASSYPYSGANVLTF. Complete variable domain (other parts from reference TRBV11-1 and TRBJ2-6): EAEVAQSPRYKITEKSQAVAFWCDPISGHATLYWYRQILGQGPELLVQFQDESVVDDSQLPKDRFSAERLKGVDSTLKIQPAELGDSAMYLCASSYPYSGANVLTFGAGSRLTVL.

This chain links TRBV14 with TRBJ1-2; D gene ambiguous. This CDR3 is built from 13 residues. CDR1 is SGHDN, CDR2 FVKESK, per germline. The ends were cut back, 2 bases at V and 8 bases at J, with 12 bases in the middle. The CDR3: CASSQNYRTGYTF. CDR3 bases: TGTGCCAGCAGCCAAAATTACAGAACGGGCTACACCTTC.

The rearrangement uses TRBV11-3 and TRBJ2-5; D is undetermined. This CDR3 region has 11 residues. The V end lost 5 bases, the J end lost 3 bases, and 4 bases lay between the germline ends. CDR1 is SGHNT and CDR2 is YENEEA in the germline V gene. CDR3 nucleotide sequence: TGTGCCAGCAGCCGAGAAGAGACCCAGTACTTC. Translation: CASSREETQYF.

The J gene is TRBJ1-1, the V gene TRBV12-5; the match to TRBD1 covers 7 bases. The CDR3 covers 15 residues. From germline, CDR1 is LGHNT and CDR2 FRNRAP. V lost 5 bases and J lost 4; bases outside the gene matches: 10. CDR3 DNA: TGTGCTAGTGGTACGACAAGACAGGGCGGCACTGAAGCTTTCTTT. It encodes CASGTTRQGGTEAFF.

The rearrangement joins TRBV18 to TRBJ1-1; 7 nucleotides line up with TRBD1. After removal of 5 bases from V and 8 bases from J, the junction contained 2 bases not matched to a gene. Germline V gives CDR1 KGHSH, CDR2 LQKENI. CDR3 length: 11 amino acids. The DNA of the CDR3 is TGTGCCAGCTCAGGGACAGCAGAAGCTTTCTTT. Translation: CASSGTAEAFF.

CDR3: CASSLSPNERGAFF. The DNA of the CDR3 is TGTGCCAGCAGCTTATCCCCAAATGAACGGGGGGCTTTCTTT. The genes are TRBV7-3 and TRBJ1-1; tentative D call: TRBD1 (5 bases). CDR1 is SGHTA, CDR2 FQGTGA, per germline. The CDR3 length is 14 residues. V shed 2 bases and J shed 11 bases, with 18 bases lying between them.

The rearrangement joins TRBV18 to TRBJ1-6; no clear D. Germline CDR1 and CDR2: KGHSH and LQKENI. CDR3 size: 16 residues. V was clipped by 3 bases and J by 7 bases, with 16 bases between them. CDR3 protein: CASSPNGESPNSPLHF. The CDR3 region has the DNA TGTGCCAGCTCACCCAATGGAGAAAGTCCGAATTCACCCCTCCACTTT.

The gene calls are TRBV28 and TRBJ1-5; D perhaps matches TRBD1 (5 bases). The V and J ends lost 8 bases and 3 bases respectively, with 14 bases between them. Germline V gives CDR1 MDHEN, CDR2 SYDVKM. The CDR3 extends over 14 amino acids. The CDR3 DNA reads TGTGCCAGCTCCCCCGGGGGTGACAATCAGCCCCAGCATTTT. Amino acids: CASSPGGDNQPQHF.

This clone was counted a single time. The chain carries TRBV19 and TRBJ1-6; unclear D gene. The V end was cut by 5 bases, the J end by 9 bases, with 14 bases between. The CDR3 has 14 amino acids. The V gene's germline CDR1 is LNHDA and CDR2 SQIVND (reference sequence). The CDR3 region is CASSLGMAGSPLHF. Written as DNA, the CDR3 is TGTGCCAGTAGTCTGGGGATGGCGGGTTCACCCCTCCACTTT.

V and J are TRBV15 and TRBJ1-2; 10 nucleotides line up with TRBD1. CDR1 is LNHNV, CDR2 YYDKDF, per germline (reference sequence). V shed 0 bases, J shed 3 bases, and the junction held 7 bases outside the gene matches. The CDR3 is made up of 17 amino acids. The CDR3 reads CATSRDRGTGAHYGYTF. Here the CDR3 DNA reads TGTGCCACCAGCAGAGATAGAGGGACAGGGGCCCACTATGGCTACACCTTC.

V gene TRBV18 combines with J gene TRBJ2-7, with no clear D. Germline V lookup: CDR1 KGHSH, CDR2 LQKENI. V was shortened by 3 bases and J by 6 bases, with 9 bases between the two germline ends. This CDR3 has 12 amino acids. The chain's CDR3 is CASSPNSGEQYF. The CDR3 coding sequence is TGTGCCAGCTCACCGAATTCAGGCGAGCAGTACTTC.

This clone occurred a few times. The chain joins TRBV2 to TRBJ2-7, with 7 positions matching TRBD1. Losses at the gene ends were 6 bases for V and 5 bases for J; bases not matched to a gene: 10. This CDR3 region has 14 residues. Germline V CDR1 and CDR2: SNHLY, FYNNEI. Written as DNA, the CDR3 is TGTGCCAGCAGGAGGGACAGAGAAGTGCACGAGCAGTACTTC. Its translation is CASRRDREVHEQYF.

The V and J genes are TRBV7-9 and TRBJ1-5; no definite D call. The CDR3 extends over 12 amino acids. Per germline, CDR1 SEHNR and CDR2 FQNEAQ (reference sequence). The V end lost 4 bases, the J end lost 7 bases, and 8 bases lay between the germline ends. CDR3 in amino acids: CASSYQEQPQHF. The CDR3 DNA reads as TGTGCCAGCAGCTACCAGGAACAGCCCCAGCATTTT.

The CDR3: CASREGQGDTGELFF. The CDR3, as DNA: TGCGCCAGCAGGGAAGGACAGGGAGACACCGGGGAGCTGTTTTTT. The chain recombines TRBV5-1 with TRBJ2-2; the match to TRBD1 covers 8 bases. Germline lookup yields CDR1 SGHRS and CDR2 YFSETQ. Unmatched junction bases numbered 6, after V lost 5 bases and J lost 3 bases. This CDR3 has 15 amino acids.

This clone was seen ten or more times. The rearrangement uses TRBV5-3 and TRBJ1-5, with 7 bases aligning to TRBD1. TRBV5-3 has ORF status, its function being uncertain. CDR3 length equals 17 residues. The J segment lost 2 bases and the V segment lost 5 bases, leaving 13 bases of the junction unmatched. The CDR3 is CARSFSRDRDCNQPQHF. CDR3 nucleotide sequence: TGTGCCAGAAGTTTTTCGCGCGACAGGGACTGCAATCAGCCCCAGCATTTT.

V is TRBV9 and J is TRBJ2-5; 9 bases are a match to TRBD2. The CDR3 spans 15 residues. The germline CDR1 and CDR2 sequences are SGDLS and YYNGEE. J lost 5 bases, V lost 0 bases, and 5 bases had no gene match. This CDR3 is CASSVGLAGRETQYF. The CDR3 nucleotides are TGTGCCAGCAGCGTAGGCCTAGCGGGACGGGAGACCCAGTACTTC.

V is TRBV5-6 and J is TRBJ2-2; TRBD2 matches at 12 bases. CDR1 and CDR2 (germline): SGHDT, YYEEEE. V shed 1 base and J 3 bases; nucleotides not matched to a gene: 10. The CDR3 loop spans 19 amino acids. The CDR3 loop is CASSLKLAGGQPDTGELFF. CDR3 DNA sequence: TGTGCCAGCAGCTTGAAACTAGCGGGAGGCCAACCTGACACCGGGGAGCTGTTTTTT.

The CDR3: CASSYSGGAQETQYF. The DNA of the CDR3 is TGTGCCAGCAGTTATAGCGGGGGAGCTCAAGAGACCCAGTACTTC. The chain is built from TRBV7-9 and TRBJ2-5, with 9 nucleotides matching TRBD2. Unmatched junction bases numbered 7, after V lost 6 bases and J lost 2 bases. The CDR3 covers 15 residues. Germline CDR1 reads SEHNR; CDR2 reads FQNEAQ (reference sequence). The whole variable domain, remainder taken from reference TRBV7-9 and TRBJ2-5, is DTGVSQNPRHKITKRGQNVTFRCDPISEHNRLYWYRQTLGQGPEFLTYFQNEAQLEKSRLLSDRFSAERPKGSFSTLEIQRTEQGDSAMYLCASSYSGGAQETQYFGPGTRLLVL.

Written as DNA, the CDR3 is TGTGCCAGCAGCCATAATCAGGGGATCAACGAGCAGTACTTC. As protein: CASSHNQGINEQYF. V is TRBV3-1 (or the pseudogene TRBV3-2) and J is TRBJ2-7, with TRBD1 as a possible D gene (6 bases). Between the trimmed V and J ends, which lost 3 bases and 5 bases, there was a span of 14 bases. This CDR3 is built from 14 residues. The germline gives CDR1 LGHDT, CDR2 YNNKEL (reference sequence).